The clone carrying this TCR beta chain was detected ten times or more. The data derive from a study of CD8 T cells in ankylosing spondylitis. V was clipped by 1 base and J by 4 bases, with 6 bases between them. The CDR3 consists of 13 residues. Germline loops: CDR1 SGHRS, CDR2 YFSETQ. MiXCR, run by TCRdb on the 5' RACE reads, gives a single entry per CDR3 protein. This sample has some 250,000 distinct CDR3 sequences, with over 8.5% found just once. The clonotype comes from a male donor with ankylosing spondylitis or in good health (not recorded which). The V gene is TRBV5-1, the J gene TRBJ2-1; no clear D gene. What was sequenced was blood, either unsorted or a sorted T cell fraction (not recorded which). The CDR3: CASSLSRYNEQFF. For the CDR3, the DNA is TGCGCCAGCAGCTTGTCGCGGTACAATGAGCAGTTCTTC.